The 5 T cell receptor beta chains below come from one sample, sequenced in a study of blood T cells in healthy people across ages. The second PCR ran about 6 to 12 cycles with a sample-barcoded 5' primer and J-beta primers. TCRdb re-analysed the 5' RACE reads in MiXCR, keeping a single row per CDR3 protein. Among approximately 1.5 million distinct CDR3 sequences, about 45% were seen once, and the ten largest hold approximately 4.1%. Sequencing was carried out using blood. All receptors come from a woman younger than 30 in good health.

The chain couples TRBV12-3 or TRBV12-4 to TRBJ2-1; either TRBD1 or TRBD2 may supply D (5 bases each). Trimming cost V 6 bases and J 2 bases, with 14 bases left between them. The CDR3 sequence is 15 residues long. In DNA, the CDR3 is TGTGCCAGCAGCTCCGGGACCATCCCCTACAATGAGCAGTTCTTC. This encodes CASSSGTIPYNEQFF.

Here the CDR3 reads CASSQNPTSGGFKGTDTQYF. The DNA of the CDR3 is TGCGCCAGCAGCCAGAACCCGACTAGCGGGGGGTTTAAAGGCACAGATACGCAGTATTTT. This chain links TRBV4-1 with TRBJ2-3; TRBD2 agrees at 13 bases. CDR3 length: 20 amino acids. In germline, CDR1 is MGHRA, CDR2 YSYEKL. V shed 3 bases and J 1 base; nucleotides not matched to a gene: 13.

In this sample, this clonotype turned up a few times. The chain couples TRBV5-6 to TRBJ1-5; TRBD1 might be the D (5 bases). CDR1 is SGHDT and CDR2 is YYEEEE in the germline V gene. Deletions cut 2 bases from V and 4 bases from J, with 13 bases between. The CDR3 loop spans 15 amino acids. CDR3 in amino acids: CASSFWRRENQPQHF. The CDR3 region has the DNA TGTGCCAGCAGCTTTTGGCGCAGGGAAAATCAGCCCCAGCATTTT.

This clonotype was counted between two and nine times. The rearrangement links TRBV7-2 to TRBJ2-3; D not certain. V lost 4 bases and J 5 bases, leaving 13 bases between the germline ends. Germline loops: CDR1 SGHTA, CDR2 FQGNSA. The CDR3 extends over 14 amino acids. The CDR3 region is CASSSPREKDTQYF. The CDR3 nucleotides are TGTGCCAGCAGCTCTCCTCGAGAGAAAGATACGCAGTATTTT.

The chain combines TRBV18 with TRBJ2-1, with TRBD1 matching over 9 bases. Germline CDR1 KGHSH, CDR2 LQKENI. The trim removed 4 bases at V and 8 bases at J, leaving 6 bases unmatched. The CDR3 is 14 amino acids. CDR3 coding DNA: TGTGCCAGCTCACGAGGGGACAGGGTGGATGAGCAGTTCTTC. Translation: CASSRGDRVDEQFF.